This section outlines one TCR beta chain sequence together with its context. V lost 5 bases to trimming and J lost 4 bases, with 14 bases between them. The CDR3 contains 14 residues. Germline CDR1 reads SGHTA; CDR2 reads FQGNSA. The sample originates from a study of T cell changes during pregnancy in multiple sclerosis. Sequencing used immunoSEQ multiplex PCR; TCRdb keeps in-frame clones, though not all of them. Of under 80,000 clones listed, approximately 91% are singletons. The V call is TRBV7-2, the J call TRBJ1-2; a weak D match, TRBD1 (6 bases). The specimen was peripheral blood, collected in the second trimester of pregnancy. This sequence originates from a female donor with multiple sclerosis, enrolled in a pregnancy study. This CDR3 is CASSPHGQTYGYTF. CDR3 nucleotide sequence: TGTGCCAGCAGCCCCCATGGACAGACCTATGGCTACACCTTC.